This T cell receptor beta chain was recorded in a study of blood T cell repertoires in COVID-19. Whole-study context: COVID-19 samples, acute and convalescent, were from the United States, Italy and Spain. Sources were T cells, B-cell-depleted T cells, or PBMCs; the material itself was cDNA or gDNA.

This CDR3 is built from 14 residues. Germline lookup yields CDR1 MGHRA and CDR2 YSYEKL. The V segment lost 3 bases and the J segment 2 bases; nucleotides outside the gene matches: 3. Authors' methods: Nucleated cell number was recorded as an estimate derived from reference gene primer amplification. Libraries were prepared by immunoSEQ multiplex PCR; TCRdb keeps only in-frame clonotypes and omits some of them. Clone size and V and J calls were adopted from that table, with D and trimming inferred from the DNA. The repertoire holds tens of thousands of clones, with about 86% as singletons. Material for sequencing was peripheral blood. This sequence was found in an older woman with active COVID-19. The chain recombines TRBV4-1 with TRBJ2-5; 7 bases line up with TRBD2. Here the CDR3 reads CASSQLAVQETQYF. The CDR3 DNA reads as TGCGCCAGCAGCCAGCTAGCGGTTCAAGAGACCCAGTACTTC.